This T cell receptor (beta chain) was sequenced for a study of blood T cell repertoires in COVID-19. Study-level background: Samples of COVID-19 (acute and convalescent) were obtained from the United States, Italy and Spain.

The CDR3 is 15 amino acids. CDR1 and CDR2 from the germline V gene are SGHTA and FQGNSA. The germline V and J ends were trimmed by 0 bases and 6 bases, with 9 bases remaining between them. In the original processing: Scientists estimated how many nucleated cells there were by amplifying reference gene primers. The data were produced by immunoSEQ multiplex PCR, yet TCRdb's version contains in-frame clones alone and is incomplete. V and J calls and clone size are those listed in that table; D and trimming were worked out from the DNA. The data show approximately 300,000 clones, roughly nine tenths seen once.

The rearrangement uses TRBV7-2 and TRBJ1-6; a possible D gene is TRBD1 (5 bases). This TCR came from a woman between 50 and 59 years old who had recovered from COVID-19. The sample comprised peripheral blood. The CDR3 spells CASSLAPGSNSPLHF. CDR3 bases: TGTGCCAGCAGCTTAGCTCCAGGGTCTAATTCACCCCTCCACTTT.